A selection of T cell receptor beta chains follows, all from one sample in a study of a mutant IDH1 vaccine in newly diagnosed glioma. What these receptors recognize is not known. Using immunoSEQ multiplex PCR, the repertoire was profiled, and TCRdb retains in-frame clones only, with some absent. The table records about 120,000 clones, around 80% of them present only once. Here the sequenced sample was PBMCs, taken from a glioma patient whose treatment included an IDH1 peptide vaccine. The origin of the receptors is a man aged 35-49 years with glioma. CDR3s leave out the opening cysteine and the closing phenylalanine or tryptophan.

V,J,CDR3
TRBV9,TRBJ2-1,ASSIWGSVGTYNEQF
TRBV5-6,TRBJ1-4,ASSLLDNANEKLF
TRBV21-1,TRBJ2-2,ASSRPPTAFMDPGTGELF
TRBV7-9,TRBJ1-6,ASSLTAGVNNSPLH
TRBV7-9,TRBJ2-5,ASSSQGSETQY
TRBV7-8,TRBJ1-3,ASSLAGRPSGNTIY
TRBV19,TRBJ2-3,ASSIYASPDTQY
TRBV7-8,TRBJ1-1,ASSLFRDRGRGNTEAF
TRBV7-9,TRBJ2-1,ASSFTFGSRDNEQF
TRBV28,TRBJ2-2,ASSLAIAGELF
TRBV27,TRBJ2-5,ASSLSGDILGETQY
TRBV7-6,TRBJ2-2,ASSPKTPPGELF
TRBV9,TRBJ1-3,ASSVSATSSGNTIY
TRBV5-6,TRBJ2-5,ASSLAPQGRETQY
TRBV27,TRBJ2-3,ASSPDTDTQY
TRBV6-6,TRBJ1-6,ASSSKGAANNSPLH
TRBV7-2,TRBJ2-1,ASSPARYNEQF
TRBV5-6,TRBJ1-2,ASSLSRANGQAGYGYT
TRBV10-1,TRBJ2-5,ASSEGYGIQETQY
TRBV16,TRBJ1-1,ASSQLGGTEAF
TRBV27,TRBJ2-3,ASSLRGTAGSTDTQY
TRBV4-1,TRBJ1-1,ASSRDTEAF
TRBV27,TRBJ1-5,ASSPRDYNQPQH
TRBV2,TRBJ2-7,ASSAGRFYEQY
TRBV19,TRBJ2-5,ASSPTTGFGETQY
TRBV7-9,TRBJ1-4,ASSYLDRGNEKLF
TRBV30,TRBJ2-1,AWRPLAGDYNEQF
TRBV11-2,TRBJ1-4,ASSLGRVGKLF
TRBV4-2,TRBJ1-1,ASSQDMRTEAF
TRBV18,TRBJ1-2,ASSDSANYGYT
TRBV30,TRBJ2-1,AWSDPWAEQF